This T cell receptor beta chain was retrieved from a study of CD8+CD57+ T cells in acquired aplastic anemia. All patients picked for sequencing had shown, by flow cytometry, an expansion of CD8+CD57+ cells. The study profiled TCR beta VDJ and CDR3 using genomic DNA as template. TCRdb reprocessed the reads with MiXCR, giving one entry per CDR3 protein. The sample has hundreds of thousands of distinct CDR3 sequences, approximately 60% seen once. Study-level results: Researchers report that approximately 28 CD8+ CDR3 sequences appeared in both patients and controls.

CDR1 is DFQATT, CDR2 SNEGSKA, per germline (reference sequence). This CDR3 has 12 residues. The V end was cut by 3 bases, the J end by 7 bases, with 12 bases between. This clonotype was detected only once. What it recognizes is unknown. The gene calls are TRBV20-1 and TRBJ1-2; D uncertain. Sequencing was carried out using sorted CD4+, CD8+, or CD8+CD57+ T cells (not recorded which) from PBMCs. The clonotype was recovered from a human donor with aplastic anemia. The CDR3 DNA follows: TGCAGTGCTAGCGGAGGGCTAAGTGGCTACACCTTC. It translates to CSASGGLSGYTF.